This T cell receptor (beta chain) is from a study of blood T cell repertoires in COVID-19. Measured with immunoSEQ multiplex PCR; TCRdb has only the in-frame clones, and not every one. The sample lists fewer than 250,000 clones; 80% to 90% were seen once. This clone has only one observation. This receptor was identified in a woman aged 70-85 years with acute or convalescent COVID-19. The sample comprised peripheral blood.

CDR3 sequence: CSVGDRGPGNTIYF. The CDR3 DNA follows: TGCAGCGTTGGGGACAGGGGGCCTGGAAACACCATATATTTT. The V call is TRBV29-1, the J call TRBJ1-3; 12 bases fit TRBD1. Trimming at V came to 4 bases and at J to 2 bases, leaving 0 bases not matched to a gene. This CDR3 has 14 residues. Per germline, CDR1 SQVTM and CDR2 ANQGSEA.